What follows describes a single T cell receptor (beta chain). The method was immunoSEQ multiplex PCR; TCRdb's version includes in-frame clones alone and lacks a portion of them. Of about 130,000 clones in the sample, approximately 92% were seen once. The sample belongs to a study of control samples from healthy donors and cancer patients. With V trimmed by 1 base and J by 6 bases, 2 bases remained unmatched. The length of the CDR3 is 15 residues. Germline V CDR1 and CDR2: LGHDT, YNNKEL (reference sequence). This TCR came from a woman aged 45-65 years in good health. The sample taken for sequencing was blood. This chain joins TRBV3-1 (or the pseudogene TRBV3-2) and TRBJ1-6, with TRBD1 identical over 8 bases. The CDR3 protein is CASSQAGQGNSPLHF. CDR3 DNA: TGTGCCAGCAGCCAAGCCGGACAGGGTAATTCACCCCTCCACTTT.